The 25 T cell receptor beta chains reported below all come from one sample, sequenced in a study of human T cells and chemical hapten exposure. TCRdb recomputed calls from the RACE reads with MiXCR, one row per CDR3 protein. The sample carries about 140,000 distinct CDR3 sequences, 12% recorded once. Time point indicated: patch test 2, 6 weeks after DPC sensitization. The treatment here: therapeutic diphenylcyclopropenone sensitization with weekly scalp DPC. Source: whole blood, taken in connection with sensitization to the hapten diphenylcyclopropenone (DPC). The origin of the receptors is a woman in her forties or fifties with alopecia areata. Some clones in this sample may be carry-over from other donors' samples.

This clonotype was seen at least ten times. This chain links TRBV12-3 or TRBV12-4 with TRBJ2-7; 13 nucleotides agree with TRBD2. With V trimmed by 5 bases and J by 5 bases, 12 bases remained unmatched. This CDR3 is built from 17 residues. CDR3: CASSPSQGLAGADEQYF. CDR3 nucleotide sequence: TGTGCCAGCAGTCCTTCCCAAGGACTAGCGGGAGCGGACGAGCAGTACTTC.

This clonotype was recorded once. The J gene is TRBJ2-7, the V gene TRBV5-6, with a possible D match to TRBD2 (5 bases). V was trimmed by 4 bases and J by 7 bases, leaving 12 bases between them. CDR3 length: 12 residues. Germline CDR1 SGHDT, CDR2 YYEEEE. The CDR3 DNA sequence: TGTGCCAGCAGCGCGACTTCGGGGGAGCAGTACTTC. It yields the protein CASSATSGEQYF.

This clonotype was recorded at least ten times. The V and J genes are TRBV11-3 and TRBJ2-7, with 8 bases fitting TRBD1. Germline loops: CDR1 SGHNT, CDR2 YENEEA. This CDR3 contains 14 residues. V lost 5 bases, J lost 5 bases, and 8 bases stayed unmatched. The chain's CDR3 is CASSPRTGNHEQYF. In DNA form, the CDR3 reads TGTGCCAGCAGCCCGAGGACAGGGAACCACGAGCAGTACTTC. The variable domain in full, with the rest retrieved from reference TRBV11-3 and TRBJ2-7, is EAGVVQSPRYKIIEKKQPVAFWCNPISGHNTLYWYLQNLGQGPELLIRYENEEAVDDSQLPKDRFSAERLKGVDSTLKIQPAELGDSAVYLCASSPRTGNHEQYFGPGTRLTVT.

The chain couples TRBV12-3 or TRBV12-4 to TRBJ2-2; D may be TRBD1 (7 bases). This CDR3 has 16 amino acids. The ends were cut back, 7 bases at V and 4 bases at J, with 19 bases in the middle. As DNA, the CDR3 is TGTGCCAGCATCCGAGGGGGCGGGGCGGCCACCGGGGAGCTGTTTTTT. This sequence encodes CASIRGGGAATGELFF.

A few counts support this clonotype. The CDR3 protein is CASSPLGQGSYEQYF. CDR3 sequence (DNA): TGTGCCAGCTCACCCCTCGGACAGGGGTCCTACGAGCAGTACTTC. The V and J genes are TRBV18 and TRBJ2-7; 9 bases are shared with TRBD1. Germline CDR1 is KGHSH and CDR2 is LQKENI. The CDR3 runs 15 residues. J lost 1 base, V lost 3 bases, and 4 bases had no gene match.

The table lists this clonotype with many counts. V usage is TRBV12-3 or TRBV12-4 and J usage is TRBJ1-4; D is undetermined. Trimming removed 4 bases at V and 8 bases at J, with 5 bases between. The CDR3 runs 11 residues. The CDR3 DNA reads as TGTGCCAGCAGTTCCCTCGAAAAACTGTTTTTT. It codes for CASSSLEKLFF.

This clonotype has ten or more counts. In nucleotides, the CDR3 is TGTGCCAGCAGCCGCAGTTTTGCTGCTGGCACAGATACGCAGTATTTT. Translation gives CASSRSFAAGTDTQYF. The V call is TRBV7-6, the J call TRBJ2-3, with no clear D. Germline V gene lookup returns CDR1 SGHVS and CDR2 FNYEAQ. This CDR3 spans 16 amino acids. With 5 bases removed from V and 1 base from J, the gap between germline ends came to 16 bases. Full variable domain (missing parts from reference TRBV7-6 and TRBJ2-3): GAGVSQSPRYKVTKRGQDVALRCDPISGHVSLYWYRQALGQGPEFLTYFNYEAQQDKSGLPNDRFSAERPEGSISTLTIQRTEQRDSAMYRCASSRSFAAGTDTQYFGPGTRLTVL.

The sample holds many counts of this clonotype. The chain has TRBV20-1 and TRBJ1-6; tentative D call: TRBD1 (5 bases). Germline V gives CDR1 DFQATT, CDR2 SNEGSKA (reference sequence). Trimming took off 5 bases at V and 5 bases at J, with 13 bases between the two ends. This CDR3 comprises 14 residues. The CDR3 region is CSAWGRDDNSPLHF. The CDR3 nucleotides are TGCAGTGCTTGGGGCCGCGACGATAATTCACCCCTCCACTTT.

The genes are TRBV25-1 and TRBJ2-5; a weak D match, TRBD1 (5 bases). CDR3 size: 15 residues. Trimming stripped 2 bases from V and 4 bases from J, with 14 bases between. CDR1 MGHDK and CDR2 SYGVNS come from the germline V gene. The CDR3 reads CASSEVRALGETQYF. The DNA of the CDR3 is TGTGCCAGCAGTGAAGTCAGGGCCCTGGGAGAGACCCAGTACTTC.

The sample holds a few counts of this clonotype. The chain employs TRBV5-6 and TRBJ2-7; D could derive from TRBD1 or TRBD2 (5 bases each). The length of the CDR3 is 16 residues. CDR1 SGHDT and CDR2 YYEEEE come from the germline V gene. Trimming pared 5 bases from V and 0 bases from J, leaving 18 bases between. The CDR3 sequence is CASRFGDRHTSYEQYF. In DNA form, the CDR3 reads TGTGCCAGCAGGTTTGGGGACCGTCATACCTCCTACGAGCAGTACTTC.

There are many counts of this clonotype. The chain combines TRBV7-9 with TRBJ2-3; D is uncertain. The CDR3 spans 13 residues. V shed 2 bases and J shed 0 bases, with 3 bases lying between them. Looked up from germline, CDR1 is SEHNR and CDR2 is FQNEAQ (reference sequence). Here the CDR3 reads CASSLPSTDTQYF. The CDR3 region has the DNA TGTGCCAGCAGCTTACCGAGCACAGATACGCAGTATTTT.

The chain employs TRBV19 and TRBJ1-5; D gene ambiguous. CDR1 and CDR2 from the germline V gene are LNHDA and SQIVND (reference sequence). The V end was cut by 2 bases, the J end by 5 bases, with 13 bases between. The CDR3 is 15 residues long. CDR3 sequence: CASSIIAGRDQPQHF. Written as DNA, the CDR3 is TGTGCCAGTAGTATAATCGCAGGAAGGGATCAGCCCCAGCATTTT. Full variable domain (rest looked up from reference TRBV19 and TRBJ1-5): DGGITQSPKYLFRKEGQNVTLSCEQNLNHDAMYWYRQDPGQGLRLIYYSQIVNDFQKGDIAEGYSVSREKKESFPLTVTSAQKNPTAFYLCASSIIAGRDQPQHFGDGTRLSIL.

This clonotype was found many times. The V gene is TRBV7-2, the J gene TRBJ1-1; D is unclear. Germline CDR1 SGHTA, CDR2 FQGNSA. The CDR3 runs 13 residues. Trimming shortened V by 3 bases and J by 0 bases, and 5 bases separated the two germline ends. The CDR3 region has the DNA TGTGCCAGCAGCTTCTACATGAACACTGAAGCTTTCTTT. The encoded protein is CASSFYMNTEAFF.

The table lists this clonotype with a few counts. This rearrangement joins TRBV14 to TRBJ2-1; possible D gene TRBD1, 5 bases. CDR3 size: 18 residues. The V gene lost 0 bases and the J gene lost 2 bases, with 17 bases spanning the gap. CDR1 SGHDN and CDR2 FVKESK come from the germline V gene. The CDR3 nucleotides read TGTGCCAGCAGCCAAGATGTTGGGGCGGCAACACCCTACAATGAGCAGTTCTTC. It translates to CASSQDVGAATPYNEQFF.

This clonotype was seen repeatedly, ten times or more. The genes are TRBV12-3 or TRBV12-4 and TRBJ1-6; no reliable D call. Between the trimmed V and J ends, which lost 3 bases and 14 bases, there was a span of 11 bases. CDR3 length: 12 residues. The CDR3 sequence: CASSFGLRTLHF. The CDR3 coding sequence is TGTGCCAGCAGTTTCGGGCTTCGAACCCTCCACTTT.

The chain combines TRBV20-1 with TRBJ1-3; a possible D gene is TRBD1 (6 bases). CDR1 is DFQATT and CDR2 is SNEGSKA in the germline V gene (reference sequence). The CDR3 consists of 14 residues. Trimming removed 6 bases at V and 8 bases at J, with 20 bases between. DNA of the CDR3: TGCAGTGCCCCGGACAGCTCCACTGGGGACACCATATATTTT. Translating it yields CSAPDSSTGDTIYF.

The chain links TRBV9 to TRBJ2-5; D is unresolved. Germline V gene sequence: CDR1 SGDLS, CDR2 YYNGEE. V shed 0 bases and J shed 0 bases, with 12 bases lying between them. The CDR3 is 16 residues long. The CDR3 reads CASSVEDGGYQETQYF. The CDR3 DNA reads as TGTGCCAGCAGCGTAGAAGACGGTGGATACCAAGAGACCCAGTACTTC.

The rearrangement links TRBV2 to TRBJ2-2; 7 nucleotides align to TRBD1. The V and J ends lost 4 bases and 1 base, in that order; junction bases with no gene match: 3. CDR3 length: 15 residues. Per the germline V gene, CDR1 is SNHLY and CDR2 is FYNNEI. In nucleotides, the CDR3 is TGTGCCAGCAGTGCGAGACAGGGGAACACCGGGGAGCTGTTTTTT. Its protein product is CASSARQGNTGELFF.

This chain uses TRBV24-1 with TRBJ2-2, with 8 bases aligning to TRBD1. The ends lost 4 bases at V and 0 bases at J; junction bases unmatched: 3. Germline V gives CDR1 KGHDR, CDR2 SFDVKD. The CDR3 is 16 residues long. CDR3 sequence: CATSDLTGANTGELFF. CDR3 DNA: TGTGCCACCAGTGACTTGACAGGGGCGAACACCGGGGAGCTGTTTTTT.

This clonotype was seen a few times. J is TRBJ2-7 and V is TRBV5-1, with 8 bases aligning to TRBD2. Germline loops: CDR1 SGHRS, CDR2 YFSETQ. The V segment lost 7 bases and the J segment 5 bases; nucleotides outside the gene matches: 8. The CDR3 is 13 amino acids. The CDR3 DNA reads TGCGCCAGCGGGAGCGGGAGCTCGGACGAGCAGTACTTC. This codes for CASGSGSSDEQYF.

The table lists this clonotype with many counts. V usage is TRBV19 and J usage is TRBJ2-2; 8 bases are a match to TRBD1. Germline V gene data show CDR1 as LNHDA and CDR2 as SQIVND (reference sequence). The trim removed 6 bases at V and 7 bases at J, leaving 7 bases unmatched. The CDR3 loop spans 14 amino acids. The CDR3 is CASRQGAASGELFF. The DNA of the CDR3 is TGTGCCAGTAGGCAGGGGGCCGCCAGCGGGGAGCTGTTTTTT.

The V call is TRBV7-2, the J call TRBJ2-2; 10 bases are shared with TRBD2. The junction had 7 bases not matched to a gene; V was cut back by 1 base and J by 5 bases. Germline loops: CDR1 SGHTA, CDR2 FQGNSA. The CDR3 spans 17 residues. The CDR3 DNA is TGTGCCAGCAGCTTAGAACCTAGCGGGAGATTTACCGGGGAGCTGTTTTTT. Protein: CASSLEPSGRFTGELFF.

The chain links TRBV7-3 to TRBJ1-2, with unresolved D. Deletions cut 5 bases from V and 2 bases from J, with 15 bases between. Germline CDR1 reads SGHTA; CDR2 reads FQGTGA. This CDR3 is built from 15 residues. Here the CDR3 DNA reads TGTGCCAGCAGCAGAACAGCCTTCGAGAACTATGGCTACACCTTC. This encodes CASSRTAFENYGYTF.

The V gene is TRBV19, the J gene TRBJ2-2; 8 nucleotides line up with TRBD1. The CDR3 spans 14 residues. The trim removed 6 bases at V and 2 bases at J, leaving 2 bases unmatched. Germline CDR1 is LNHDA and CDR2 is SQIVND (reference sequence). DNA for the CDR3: TGTGCCAGTAGAGACAGGGGTAACACCGGGGAGCTGTTTTTT. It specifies CASRDRGNTGELFF.

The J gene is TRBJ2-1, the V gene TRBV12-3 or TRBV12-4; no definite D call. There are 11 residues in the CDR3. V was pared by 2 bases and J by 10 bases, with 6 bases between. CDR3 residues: CASSLRAEQFF. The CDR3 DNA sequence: TGTGCCAGCAGTTTAAGGGCAGAGCAGTTCTTC.